The 32 T cell receptor beta chains below come from one sample, sequenced in a study of beta chain features in type 1 diabetes. Overall study results and limits: Shortening of TCRB CDR3s, moderate but significant, appeared in all four CD4+ subsets of Type 1 diabetes patients.

Expressed TCRB transcripts were sequenced after all isolated RNA was converted to cDNA. Using immunoSEQ multiplex PCR, the repertoire was profiled, and TCRdb retains in-frame clones only, with some absent. The table includes some 120,000 clones, roughly a sixth detected once. These receptors lack a known antigen. Sequenced: central memory CD4+ T cells from blood. These receptors were obtained from a man aged 18 to 29 with type 1 diabetes.

The V and J genes are TRBV15 and TRBJ2-1; 11 bases map to TRBD2. With 7 bases clipped from V and 4 bases from J, the junction kept 12 bases outside the gene matches. The germline CDR1 and CDR2 sequences are LNHNV and YYDKDF (reference sequence). The CDR3 spans 17 residues. The CDR3 coding sequence is TGTGCCACCACCCGTAGTCTAGCGGGAGGCGGTTACAATGAGCAGTTCTTC. It translates to CATTRSLAGGGYNEQFF.

The V gene is TRBV9, the J gene TRBJ1-4; D not certain. Trimming pared 3 bases from V and 6 bases from J, leaving 6 bases between. From germline, CDR1 is SGDLS and CDR2 YYNGEE. The CDR3 extends over 12 amino acids. The CDR3 protein is CASSARDEKLFF. CDR3 nucleotide sequence: TGTGCCAGCAGCGCAAGGGATGAAAAACTGTTTTTT.

This chain links TRBV15 with TRBJ2-3, with a tentative D call TRBD1 (5 bases). Germline V gene lookup returns CDR1 LNHNV and CDR2 YYDKDF (reference sequence). V was trimmed by 1 base and J by 2 bases, leaving 13 bases between them. The CDR3 is made up of 16 amino acids. The CDR3 nucleotides are TGTGCCACCAGCAGAGCGGCAGGGTCAAACACAGATACGCAGTATTTT. Translated, it gives CATSRAAGSNTDTQYF.

The rearrangement links TRBV7-2 to TRBJ2-3; D unclear. The CDR3 is made up of 12 amino acids. Trimming stripped 6 bases from V and 6 bases from J, with 10 bases between. CDR1 is SGHTA and CDR2 is FQGNSA in the germline V gene. CDR3 sequence reads: CASRPAADTQYF. CDR3 in DNA: TGTGCCAGCAGACCCGCTGCGGATACGCAGTATTTT. Full variable domain (rest looked up from reference TRBV7-2 and TRBJ2-3): GAGVSQSPSNKVTEKGKDVELRCDPISGHTALYWYRQSLGQGLEFLIYFQGNSAPDKSGLPSDRFSAERTGGSVSTLTIQRTQQEDSAVYLCASRPAADTQYFGPGTRLTVL.

The chain carries TRBV2 and TRBJ1-4; D is unclear. Trimming pared 6 bases from V and 8 bases from J, leaving 10 bases between. CDR1 is SNHLY, CDR2 FYNNEI, per germline. CDR3 length: 12 amino acids. The CDR3 is CASRINTEKLFF. CDR3 nucleotides: TGTGCCAGCAGGATTAATACGGAAAAACTGTTTTTT.

Details on this clone: This likely stems from a read error, as it lies one base from a far larger clone. CDR3 in amino acids: CASTQSEGVSAGANVLTF. In DNA form, the CDR3 reads TGTGCCAGCACCCAGAGCGAGGGGGTGAGCGCTGGGGCCAACGTCCTGACTTTC. This rearrangement joins TRBV11-1 to TRBJ2-6; D possibly corresponds to TRBD1 (6 bases). The CDR3 sequence is 18 residues long. Germline CDR1 is SGHAT and CDR2 is FQDESV (reference sequence). V was trimmed by 7 bases and J by 2 bases, leaving 21 bases between them.

This clone was counted ten times or more. The CDR3 DNA follows: TGTGCCATATACTCGTCCCACTCCTACAATGAGCAGTTCTTC. This sequence encodes CAIYSSHSYNEQFF. The chain links TRBV7-9 to TRBJ2-1; D uncertain. Trimming left V 10 bases short and J 0 bases short, with 13 bases between. The length of the CDR3 is 14 residues. CDR1 and CDR2 from the germline V gene are SEHNR and FQNEAQ (reference sequence).

This clone was seen a few times. The chain employs TRBV6-5 and TRBJ2-3; D call uncertain. The CDR3 extends over 14 amino acids. Germline V gene lookup returns CDR1 MNHEY and CDR2 SVGAGI. Between the trimmed V and J ends, which lost 0 bases and 1 base, there was a span of 5 bases. The CDR3 region has the DNA TGTGCCAGCAGTTACTCTGTCCGCACAGATACGCAGTATTTT. Protein: CASSYSVRTDTQYF.

The chain combines TRBV30 with TRBJ2-1; 10 nucleotides line up with TRBD2. V lost 1 base, J lost 10 bases, and 10 bases stayed unmatched. Germline loops: CDR1 GTSNPN, CDR2 SVGIG (reference sequence). This CDR3 has 15 amino acids. CDR3 in amino acids: CAWSAFGLAVYEQFF. CDR3 DNA: TGTGCCTGGAGTGCGTTCGGACTAGCGGTTTACGAGCAGTTCTTC.

This chain links TRBV25-1 with TRBJ1-6; D is unclear. Trimming took off 5 bases at V and 3 bases at J, with 14 bases between the two ends. This CDR3 region has 16 residues. CDR1 is MGHDK, CDR2 SYGVNS, per germline. The CDR3 coding sequence is TGTGCCAGCAGTACGACCGAGGGAGGCTATAATTCACCCCTCCACTTT. This encodes CASSTTEGGYNSPLHF.

This rearrangement joins TRBV7-4 to TRBJ1-4, with D uncertain. Trimming removed 5 bases from V and 6 bases from J, with 4 bases in between. Germline V gene lookup returns CDR1 SGHVT and CDR2 SQSDAQ. The CDR3 has 11 residues. The CDR3 DNA follows: TGTGCCAGCAGCCTCGATGAAAAACTGTTTTTT. This codes for CASSLDEKLFF.

There are a few counts of this clone. The chain joins TRBV7-9 to TRBJ2-1, with 8 bases that match TRBD2. V trimming: 0 bases; J trimming: 4 bases; junction bases outside the gene matches: 2. The length of the CDR3 is 15 residues. Germline loops: CDR1 SEHNR, CDR2 FQNEAQ (reference sequence). CDR3 nucleotides: TGTGCCAGCAGCTTAGCGCGACTAGCGTACAATGAGCAGTTCTTC. It yields the protein CASSLARLAYNEQFF.

The CDR3 DNA sequence: TGTGCCAGTAGTATCAGCGGGTTCGGTCAGCCCCAGCATTTT. The encoded protein is CASSISGFGQPQHF. This chain uses TRBV19 with TRBJ1-5; D remains unclear. The V gene lost 3 bases and the J gene lost 6 bases, with 12 bases spanning the gap. This CDR3 contains 14 residues. CDR1 and CDR2 from the germline V gene are LNHDA and SQIVND (reference sequence). The full variable domain, its missing parts supplied by reference TRBV19 and TRBJ1-5, is DGGITQSPKYLFRKEGQNVTLSCEQNLNHDAMYWYRQDPGQGLRLIYYSQIVNDFQKGDIAEGYSVSREKKESFPLTVTSAQKNPTAFYLCASSISGFGQPQHFGDGTRLSIL.

A few counts support this clone. V usage is TRBV29-1 and J usage is TRBJ2-7; 7 nucleotides align to TRBD2. The CDR3 length is 16 residues. CDR1 SQVTM and CDR2 ANQGSEA come from the germline V gene. V lost 2 bases, J lost 5 bases, and 15 bases stayed unmatched. The CDR3 protein is CSVERIQGLESHEQYF. CDR3 nucleotide sequence: TGCAGCGTTGAAAGGATCCAAGGACTAGAGTCCCACGAGCAGTACTTC.

The V gene is TRBV27, the J gene TRBJ1-2; TRBD1 is a possible D gene (5 bases). Trimming removed 5 bases at V and 5 bases at J, with 12 bases between. The germline V gene has CDR1 MNHEY and CDR2 SMNVEV (reference sequence). CDR3 length equals 13 residues. The CDR3, as DNA: TGTGCCAGCAGTCCGGACAAGGGATATGGCTACACCTTC. Translated: CASSPDKGYGYTF.

A few counts support this clone. The chain couples TRBV25-1 to TRBJ2-1, with 11 positions matching TRBD2. Germline CDR1 reads MGHDK; CDR2 reads SYGVNS. The junction had 12 bases not matched to a gene; V was cut back by 7 bases and J by 7 bases. CDR3 length equals 16 residues. In DNA, the CDR3 is TGTGCCAGCACCCCGAATCCGGCTAGCGGGGGGAATGAGCAGTTCTTC. Its protein is CASTPNPASGGNEQFF.

Worth noting for this clone: Different DNA sequences within this sample yield the same CDR3. This chain joins TRBV28 and TRBJ2-5; 7 nucleotides agree with TRBD1. The junction had 2 bases not matched to a gene; V was cut back by 8 bases and J by 2 bases. Per germline, CDR1 MDHEN and CDR2 SYDVKM. This CDR3 has 12 amino acids. The CDR3 coding sequence is TGTGCCAGCGAGGGGGCACAAGAGACCCAGTACTTC. Residues: CASEGAQETQYF.

A few counts support this clone. The V gene is TRBV21-1, the J gene TRBJ1-5; TRBD1, the table's D call, lacks a check against the DNA. TRBV21-1 is recorded as a pseudogene. The CDR3 covers 22 residues. CDR3 in amino acids: CASSKPGQGTIKPSGSNQPQHF. Written as DNA, the CDR3 is TGTGCCAGCAGCAAGCCGGGACAGGGAACGATCAAGCCAAGCGGGAGCAATCAGCCCCAGCATTTT.

The V gene is TRBV29-1, the J gene TRBJ1-1; D call uncertain. Germline values: CDR1 SQVTM, CDR2 ANQGSEA. V dropped 4 bases and J dropped 3 bases, with 15 bases sitting between them. The CDR3 extends over 14 amino acids. Here the CDR3 DNA reads TGCAGCGTTGGGTCCGGGTTTTCGGACACTGAAGCTTTCTTT. Its protein product is CSVGSGFSDTEAFF.

This clone was picked up a small number of times. The chain combines TRBV4-1 with TRBJ2-7, with 7 bases lining up with TRBD2. With V trimmed by 6 bases and J by 4 bases, 15 bases remained unmatched. In germline, CDR1 is MGHRA, CDR2 YSYEKL. CDR3 length: 16 residues. CDR3 region: CASSRREGLVLYEQYF. The CDR3 DNA is TGCGCCAGCAGTAGGAGGGAGGGCTTAGTATTGTACGAGCAGTACTTC.

Notes on this clone: The identical CDR3 is also encoded by other nucleotide sequences in the sample. The gene calls are TRBV7-2 and TRBJ2-7; tentative D call: TRBD2 (6 bases). V dropped 5 bases and J dropped 4 bases, with 15 bases sitting between them. The germline gives CDR1 SGHTA, CDR2 FQGNSA. This CDR3 is built from 14 residues. The CDR3 DNA follows: TGTGCCAGCAGCCCTTCCCGGGACTCGTACGAGCAGTACTTC. Translating it yields CASSPSRDSYEQYF.

This clone was seen a few times. This chain's CDR3 is CASSVVGTAQETQYF. The CDR3, as DNA: TGTGCCAGCAGCGTAGTGGGCACGGCACAAGAGACCCAGTACTTC. The chain employs TRBV9 and TRBJ2-5; D is undetermined. The germline V gene has CDR1 SGDLS and CDR2 YYNGEE. Trimming shortened V by 0 bases and J by 2 bases, and 11 bases separated the two germline ends. The length of the CDR3 is 15 residues.

The chain joins TRBV18 to TRBJ1-1; 8 bases map to TRBD1. The CDR3 is 16 amino acids. Trimming at V came to 2 bases and at J to 0 bases, leaving 5 bases not matched to a gene. CDR1 is KGHSH, CDR2 LQKENI, per germline. The CDR3 here is CASSPGQGALNTEAFF. As DNA, the CDR3 is TGTGCCAGCTCACCAGGGCAGGGGGCCCTGAACACTGAAGCTTTCTTT.

This clone has more than one count but fewer than ten. This chain connects TRBV9 to TRBJ2-5; possibly TRBD1 for D (5 bases). Germline CDR1 reads SGDLS; CDR2 reads YYNGEE. The ends were cut back, 0 bases at V and 4 bases at J, with 7 bases in the middle. CDR3 size: 13 residues. The CDR3 protein is CASSVDQGETQYF. Written as DNA, the CDR3 is TGTGCCAGCAGCGTAGACCAGGGAGAGACCCAGTACTTC.

V is TRBV9 and J is TRBJ2-3, with a weak D call TRBD2 (5 bases). The length of the CDR3 is 15 residues. Trimming removed 0 bases at V and 5 bases at J, with 13 bases between. Germline assignment: CDR1 SGDLS and CDR2 YYNGEE. Here the CDR3 reads CASSVGGVSGDTQYF. In nucleotides, the CDR3 is TGTGCCAGCAGCGTAGGGGGAGTCAGTGGAGATACGCAGTATTTT. The whole variable domain, remainder taken from reference TRBV9 and TRBJ2-3, is DSGVTQTPKHLITATGQRVTLRCSPRSGDLSVYWYQQSLDQGLQFLIQYYNGEERAKGNILERFSAQQFPDLHSELNLSSLELGDSALYFCASSVGGVSGDTQYFGPGTRLTVL.

The chain combines TRBV4-3 with TRBJ2-1; 11 nucleotides align to TRBD2. V lost 0 bases, J lost 4 bases, and 14 bases stayed unmatched. CDR3 length: 20 residues. CDR1 and CDR2 from the germline V gene are LGHNA and YSLEER. In DNA, the CDR3 is TGCGCCAGCAGCCAAGATAGGGCGGTTAGCGGGGGGGGCCGTTACAATGAGCAGTTCTTC. This sequence encodes CASSQDRAVSGGGRYNEQFF.

V gene TRBV18 combines with J gene TRBJ2-5, with 13 bases aligning to TRBD2. There are 18 residues in the CDR3. Losses at the gene ends were 4 bases for V and 3 bases for J; bases not matched to a gene: 11. CDR1 is KGHSH, CDR2 LQKENI, per germline. The DNA for the CDR3 is TGTGCCAGCTCACTTCACTTACCCGGACTAGCGGGAGAAGAGACCCAGTACTTC. Amino acids: CASSLHLPGLAGEETQYF.

The CDR3, as DNA: TGTGCCAGCTCACCGGCGGGTAGCCATAGGCATTACGAGCAGTACTTC. It is translated as CASSPAGSHRHYEQYF. This chain joins TRBV18 and TRBJ2-7, with a weak D call TRBD2 (5 bases). With 3 bases removed from V and 4 bases from J, the gap between germline ends came to 19 bases. CDR1 and CDR2 (germline): KGHSH, LQKENI. CDR3 size: 16 residues.

V is TRBV7-2 and J is TRBJ2-5; 7 bases are a match to TRBD2. The CDR3 is made up of 14 amino acids. CDR1 is SGHTA, CDR2 FQGNSA, per germline. Trimming removed 4 bases from V and 7 bases from J; junction bases left unmatched: 9. The CDR3 here is CASSSPLPGGTQYF. The CDR3 bases are TGTGCCAGCAGCTCCCCTCTCCCGGGGGGGACCCAGTACTTC.

J is TRBJ1-2 and V is TRBV7-9; TRBD1 agrees at 9 bases. With V trimmed by 2 bases and J by 3 bases, 4 bases remained unmatched. The CDR3 is 15 amino acids. CDR1 is SEHNR and CDR2 is FQNEAQ in the germline V gene (reference sequence). The CDR3 nucleotides read TGTGCCAGCAGCTTACTCCGGGACAGGGACTATGGCTACACCTTC. This encodes CASSLLRDRDYGYTF. The variable domain in full, completed from reference TRBV7-9 and TRBJ1-2, reads DTGVSQNPRHKITKRGQNVTFRCDPISEHNRLYWYRQTLGQGPEFLTYFQNEAQLEKSRLLSDRFSAERPKGSFSTLEIQRTEQGDSAMYLCASSLLRDRDYGYTFGSGTRLTVV.

The genes are TRBV28 and TRBJ2-7; TRBD2 aligns across 13 bases. The CDR3 length is 13 residues. The V segment lost 6 bases and the J segment 4 bases; nucleotides outside the gene matches: 0. Germline assignment: CDR1 MDHEN and CDR2 SYDVKM. CDR3 protein: CASRTSGRYEQYF. DNA of the CDR3: TGTGCCAGCAGGACTAGCGGGAGGTACGAGCAGTACTTC.

This sequence joins TRBV6-5 and TRBJ1-1; D might be TRBD1 (6 bases). Trimming took off 6 bases at V and 1 base at J, with 9 bases between the two ends. Per germline, CDR1 MNHEY and CDR2 SVGAGI. CDR3 length: 13 amino acids. CDR3: CASRETGNTEAFF. The DNA of the CDR3 is TGTGCCAGCAGGGAGACAGGGAACACTGAAGCTTTCTTT.